The rows below give T cell receptor beta chains drawn from one sample of a study of T cells in Graves' hyperthyroidism and ophthalmopathy. TCRdb reanalysed the multiplex PCR reads using MiXCR and keeps one entry per CDR3 protein. The repertoire consists of 490,000 or so distinct CDR3 sequences, with about 22% occurring once and the leading ten covering 45% to 50%. Sequencing was done on a sample of blood. These receptors all come from a woman in her 70s with Graves' ophthalmopathy. Each CDR3 is given with its conserved first and last residue. D genes are given only for firm matches. Clone size is shown for a subset of rows, as once, few, many or a class of expanded clone.

>NA|TRBV27|TRBD1|TRBJ2-1
CASSFMGQGNEQFF
TGTGCCAGCAGTTTTATGGGACAGGGGAATGAGCAGTTCTTC
>NA|TRBV7-9|TRBD2|TRBJ2-5
CASSLSSGEGETQYF
TGTGCCAGCAGCTTAAGCAGCGGGGAGGGCGAGACCCAGTACTTC
>many|TRBV11-2|NA|TRBJ2-1
CASSLGAHGLNEQFF
TGTGCCAGCAGCTTGGGGGCCCACGGACTCAATGAGCAGTTCTTC
>many|TRBV7-2|NA|TRBJ2-5
CASSLDRAETQYF
TGTGCCAGCAGCTTAGATAGGGCGGAGACCCAGTACTTC
>few|TRBV7-9|NA|TRBJ2-7
CASSLETSYEQYF
TGTGCCAGCAGCTTAGAAACCTCCTACGAGCAGTACTTC
>NA|TRBV9|NA|TRBJ1-1
CASSVATGRTEAFF
TGTGCCAGCAGCGTAGCTACAGGGAGGACTGAAGCTTTCTTT
>few|TRBV5-1|NA|TRBJ2-6
CASSFTGTSAGANVLTF
TGCGCCAGCAGCTTCACCGGGACATCGGCCGGGGCCAACGTCCTGACTTTC
>NA|TRBV6-1|NA|TRBJ1-2
CASSLNGRHYGYTF
TGTGCCAGCAGCCTTAACGGACGGCACTATGGCTACACCTTC
>NA|TRBV10-3|NA|TRBJ1-2
CAITGDVNYGYTF
TGTGCCATCACCGGGGACGTCAACTATGGCTACACCTTC
>NA|TRBV7-3|NA|TRBJ2-5
CASSFSGPGGSQETQYF
TGTGCCAGCAGCTTTAGTGGCCCCGGGGGCTCCCAAGAGACCCAGTACTTC
>many|TRBV6-2/TRBV6-3|NA|TRBJ1-1
CASSYWDTEAFF
TGTGCCAGCAGTTATTGGGACACTGAAGCTTTCTTT
>many|TRBV6-2/TRBV6-3|NA|TRBJ2-1
CASGSGAGEQFF
TGTGCCAGCGGGTCCGGGGCCGGAGAGCAGTTCTTC
>few|TRBV20-1|TRBD2|TRBJ2-7
CSARPGTSVYEQYF
TGCAGTGCTAGACCCGGGACTAGCGTTTACGAGCAGTACTTC
>few|TRBV7-9|TRBD1|TRBJ2-7
CASSLRTGEDEQYF
TGTGCCAGCAGCCTCCGGACAGGAGAGGACGAGCAGTACTTC
>NA|TRBV3-1|NA|TRBJ1-2
CASSHRLTGTNGYTF
TGTGCCAGCAGCCACCGCTTGACAGGTACCAATGGCTACACCTTC
>few|TRBV20-1|NA|TRBJ1-1
CSAMGIEAFF
TGCAGTGCTATGGGGATTGAAGCTTTCTTT
>few|TRBV29-1|NA|TRBJ1-5
CSAGDNRNQPQHF
TGCAGCGCAGGAGACAATCGCAATCAGCCCCAGCATTTT
>few|TRBV5-1|TRBD1|TRBJ2-1
CASSLGGTVDEQFF
TGCGCCAGCAGCTTGGGGGGGACAGTCGATGAGCAGTTCTTC
>many|TRBV12-3/TRBV12-4|NA|TRBJ2-3
CASSLAVFGAGSTDTQYF
TGTGCCAGCAGTTTAGCGGTCTTTGGGGCGGGGAGCACAGATACGCAGTATTTT
>many|TRBV7-2|TRBD1|TRBJ1-1
CASRKTGGLNTEAFF
TGTGCCAGCAGGAAGACAGGGGGCCTAAACACTGAAGCTTTCTTT
>NA|TRBV7-2|TRBD2|TRBJ2-3
CASSSPGTSGRLVTDTQYF
TGTGCCAGCAGCTCCCCCGGGACTAGCGGGAGGTTAGTCACAGATACGCAGTATTTT
>NA|TRBV27|TRBD1|TRBJ2-5
CASRRDRGETQYF
TGTGCCAGCAGGAGGGACAGGGGAGAGACCCAGTACTTC
>NA|TRBV6-1|TRBD1|TRBJ1-5
CASRGTAAGLSNQPQHF
TGTGCCAGCAGAGGGACAGCGGCAGGACTTAGCAATCAGCCCCAGCATTTT
>NA|TRBV5-1|NA|TRBJ2-1
CASSLGGGITDEQFF
TGCGCCAGCAGCTTGGGAGGGGGGATAACCGATGAGCAGTTCTTC
>few|TRBV25-1|NA|TRBJ1-4
CASSEYYGDNEKLFF
TGTGCCAGCAGTGAATATTACGGGGATAATGAAAAACTGTTTTTT
>NA|TRBV20-1|NA|TRBJ2-4
CSARTGASVLAKNIQYF
TGCAGTGCTAGAACGGGGGCTAGCGTCCTAGCCAAAAACATTCAGTACTTC
>NA|TRBV29-1|NA|TRBJ2-1
CSVDLTSRYEQFF
TGCAGCGTTGATTTAACTAGCAGGTATGAGCAGTTCTTC